These T cell receptor beta chains were read from a single sample in a study of blood T cell repertoires in COVID-19. Clones were sequenced by immunoSEQ multiplex PCR, and TCRdb holds only the in-frame ones, with some missing. The profile covers approximately 220,000 clones, with around 89% appearing a single time and 1.2% taken by the ten largest. The sequenced sample was PBMCs or T cells enriched from blood (not recorded which). The receptors come from a man aged 25 to 40 who had recovered from COVID-19. Each CDR3 is given with its conserved first and last residue. A D gene is named only where the DNA matches it firmly.

j_call: TRBJ1-4
d_call: -
v_call: TRBV20-1
cdr3_length: 11
cdr3_nt: TGCAGTGCTAGACAGGGGGAAAAACTGTTTTTT
cdr3_aa: CSARQGEKLFF

j_call: TRBJ2-7
d_call: -
v_call: TRBV7-9
cdr3_length: 11
cdr3_nt: TGTGCCAGCAGCTTAGGAGCCATTATCGACTTC
cdr3_aa: CASSLGAIIDF

j_call: TRBJ2-7
d_call: -
v_call: TRBV5-8
cdr3_length: 14
cdr3_nt: TGTGCCAGCAGCTCCGACTATGGAGCCTACGAGCAGTACTTC
cdr3_aa: CASSSDYGAYEQYF

j_call: TRBJ2-7
d_call: TRBD1
v_call: TRBV9
cdr3_length: 16
cdr3_nt: TGTGCCAGCAGCCCACGCCCGAGGGACAGGGAAAGGGAGCAGTACTTC
cdr3_aa: CASSPRPRDREREQYF

j_call: TRBJ1-3
d_call: -
v_call: TRBV5-4
cdr3_length: 15
cdr3_nt: TGTGCCAGCAGCTTCGACAGAAACTCTGGAAACACCATATATTTT
cdr3_aa: CASSFDRNSGNTIYF

j_call: TRBJ1-1
d_call: TRBD1
v_call: TRBV7-9
cdr3_length: 17
cdr3_nt: TGTGCCAGCAGCTTAGGGAGGGGGCGAATAGAACAGGGTGAAGCTTTCTTT
cdr3_aa: CASSLGRGRIEQGEAFF

j_call: TRBJ1-4
d_call: TRBD1
v_call: TRBV6-5
cdr3_length: 15
cdr3_nt: TGTGCCAGCAGTCGGGCCGGGACAGGGGGTGAAAAACTGTTTTTT
cdr3_aa: CASSRAGTGGEKLFF

j_call: TRBJ2-7
d_call: TRBD1
v_call: TRBV5-4
cdr3_length: 14
cdr3_nt: TGTGCCAGCAGCTTGGTAGGGGGCATTGACGAGCAGTACTTC
cdr3_aa: CASSLVGGIDEQYF

j_call: TRBJ1-5
d_call: TRBD1
v_call: TRBV6-4
cdr3_length: 13
cdr3_nt: TGTGCCAGCAGTGACTCGGGACAGGGGCCCCAGCATTTT
cdr3_aa: CASSDSGQGPQHF

j_call: TRBJ2-3
d_call: -
v_call: TRBV4-1
cdr3_length: 14
cdr3_nt: TGCGCCAGCAGCCAAGGGGGCTCCACAGATACGCAGTATTTT
cdr3_aa: CASSQGGSTDTQYF

j_call: TRBJ2-7
d_call: TRBD2
v_call: TRBV10-2
cdr3_length: 17
cdr3_nt: TGCGCCAGCAGTGAGTTCGGGACTAGCGTCAGCTCCTACGAGCAGTACTTC
cdr3_aa: CASSEFGTSVSSYEQYF